This T cell receptor (beta chain) is from a study of blood T cell repertoires in COVID-19. CDR1 SGHTA and CDR2 FQGTGA come from the germline V gene. The CDR3 is made up of 13 amino acids. V was clipped by 5 bases and J by 5 bases, with 12 bases between them. TCRdb keeps only in-frame clones here, not all; method: immunoSEQ multiplex PCR. The sample shows approximately 200,000 clones, 80% of them seen only once. The chain has TRBV7-3 and TRBJ1-2; D gene uncertain. Sample: PBMCs or T cells enriched from blood (not recorded which). This TCR was recovered from a woman aged 40 to 50 with acute COVID-19. CDR3 protein: CASSPSPGYGYTF. The CDR3, as DNA: TGTGCCAGCAGCCCATCCCCCGGTTATGGCTACACCTTC.